What follows are 14 T cell receptor beta chains derived from one specimen sequenced in a study of persistence of HIV-infected CD4 T cells. The immunoSEQ assay was version 4, run in survey mode. The table came from immunoSEQ multiplex PCR; TCRdb's copy has only in-frame clones and leaves some out. The data contain tens of thousands of clones, roughly 70% of them singletons. These TCRs are of unknown antigen specificity. Overlapping HIV-1 Gag 15-mer peptides at 0.95 to 1 ug per peptide per mL were used. Sorting selected CD4+ T cells upregulating both CD40 ligand and CD69. The specimen was CD4+ T cells sorted from PBMCs after approximately 20-hour stimulation, collected from a patient who received antiretroviral therapy. These receptors originate from an adult man with HIV who was CMV-seropositive.

The V and J genes are TRBV28 and TRBJ1-1; no firm D call. V lost 9 bases, J lost 4 bases, and 12 bases lay in between. Germline-derived CDR1 and CDR2 are MDHEN and SYDVKM. The CDR3 length is 12 residues. DNA of the CDR3: TGTGCCAGTGGGCCTTTGAGCACTGAAGCTTTCTTT. This translates into CASGPLSTEAFF.

This chain connects TRBV7-2 to TRBJ1-4; 7 nucleotides match TRBD1. CDR1 is SGHTA and CDR2 is FQGNSA in the germline V gene. The CDR3 runs to 15 residues. With V trimmed by 4 bases and J by 5 bases, 7 bases remained unmatched. The CDR3 loop reads CASSSLRGRNEKLFF. CDR3 sequence (DNA): TGTGCCAGCAGCTCACTCAGGGGGAGGAATGAAAAACTGTTTTTT. The full variable domain, its missing parts supplied by reference TRBV7-2 and TRBJ1-4, is GAGVSQSPSNKVTEKGKDVELRCDPISGHTALYWYRQSLGQGLEFLIYFQGNSAPDKSGLPSDRFSAERTGGSVSTLTIQRTQQEDSAVYLCASSSLRGRNEKLFFGSGTQLSVL.

V usage is TRBV7-9 and J usage is TRBJ2-3; 7 bases fit TRBD1. Germline CDR1 is SEHNR and CDR2 is FQNEAQ (reference sequence). The V and J ends lost 6 bases and 3 bases, in that order; junction bases with no gene match: 9. The CDR3 spans 15 residues. CDR3 amino acids: CASSFYGTETDTQYF. CDR3 nucleotide sequence: TGTGCCAGCAGTTTTTACGGGACAGAGACAGATACGCAGTATTTT.

V gene TRBV2 combines with J gene TRBJ1-2; possible D gene TRBD1, 6 bases. From germline, CDR1 is SNHLY and CDR2 FYNNEI. Trimming stripped 6 bases from V and 0 bases from J, with 11 bases between. The CDR3 extends over 14 amino acids. The CDR3 nucleotides read TGTGCCAGCAGAGGGGGGGGCACTAACTATGGCTACACCTTC. Translating gives CASRGGGTNYGYTF.

The J gene is TRBJ2-3, the V gene TRBV5-5; 12 nucleotides match TRBD2. The CDR3 length is 14 residues. V shed 4 bases, J shed 3 bases, and the junction held 0 bases outside the gene matches. The germline V gene has CDR1 SGHKS and CDR2 YYEKEE (reference sequence). CDR3 region: CASSGLAGTDTQYF. In nucleotides, the CDR3 is TGTGCCAGCAGCGGACTAGCGGGAACAGATACGCAGTATTTT.

By proportion, this clone is medium-sized. The chain carries TRBV27 and TRBJ2-2; tentative D call: TRBD2 (6 bases). V lost 6 bases and J lost 0, with 11 bases in between. The germline V gene has CDR1 MNHEY and CDR2 SMNVEV (reference sequence). This CDR3 region has 15 residues. In DNA form, the CDR3 reads TGTGCCAGCAGAGCTAGCGTCGCGAACACCGGGGAGCTGTTTTTT. As protein: CASRASVANTGELFF.

This chain joins TRBV30 and TRBJ1-2, with D possibly matching TRBD1 (5 bases). The CDR3 sequence is 14 residues long. The germline V gene has CDR1 GTSNPN and CDR2 SVGIG (reference sequence). V lost 7 bases to trimming and J lost 4 bases, with 19 bases between them. The CDR3: CAYSANIGTYGYTF. CDR3 in DNA: TGTGCCTATAGTGCAAATATCGGGACCTATGGCTACACCTTC.

V is TRBV18 and J is TRBJ2-1; D unclear. Germline V gene data show CDR1 as KGHSH and CDR2 as LQKENI. The CDR3 sequence is 14 residues long. The germline V and J ends were trimmed by 3 bases and 5 bases, with 11 bases remaining between them. CDR3 nucleotide sequence: TGTGCCAGCTCACCGGCACAGACCGACAATGAGCAGTTCTTC. This codes for CASSPAQTDNEQFF.

This chain joins TRBV9 and TRBJ2-2; weak D call: TRBD2 (6 bases). CDR3 length: 15 amino acids. V was shortened by 0 bases and J by 2 bases, with 8 bases between the two germline ends. The germline V gene has CDR1 SGDLS and CDR2 YYNGEE. CDR3 in amino acids: CASSVEAGNTGELFF. The CDR3 coding sequence is TGTGCCAGCAGCGTAGAGGCGGGAAACACCGGGGAGCTGTTTTTT.

The chain joins TRBV7-2 to TRBJ1-2; D remains ambiguous. Trimming removed 3 bases at V and 3 bases at J, with 8 bases between. Looked up from germline, CDR1 is SGHTA and CDR2 is FQGNSA. The CDR3 extends over 13 amino acids. The DNA of the CDR3 is TGTGCCAGCAGCTTCGGAGTTGACTATGGCTACACCTTC. Translation gives CASSFGVDYGYTF.

The chain joins TRBV19 to TRBJ1-5, with D uncertain. Trimming shortened V by 0 bases and J by 4 bases, and 7 bases separated the two germline ends. The germline gives CDR1 LNHDA, CDR2 SQIVND (reference sequence). The CDR3 extends over 14 amino acids. The CDR3 nucleotides read TGTGCCAGTAGTATAGACAGTTTAAATCAGCCCCAGCATTTT. Its protein product is CASSIDSLNQPQHF.

The chain combines TRBV7-6 with TRBJ2-3; 8 bases map to TRBD2. This CDR3 comprises 14 residues. V shed 5 bases, J shed 6 bases, and the junction held 7 bases outside the gene matches. Germline-derived CDR1 and CDR2 are SGHVS and FNYEAQ. This CDR3 reads CASSPSGGQDTQYF. The DNA of the CDR3 is TGTGCCAGCAGCCCGTCGGGGGGGCAGGATACGCAGTATTTT.

The rearrangement uses TRBV20-1 and TRBJ2-1; 8 positions agree with TRBD1. Germline V gene lookup returns CDR1 DFQATT and CDR2 SNEGSKA (reference sequence). Trimming cost V 4 bases and J 16 bases; bases outside gene matches: 9. The CDR3 sequence is 11 residues long. The CDR3 region has the DNA TGCAGTGCTATGCGGACAGGGACCCAATTCTTC. This gives the protein CSAMRTGTQFF.

This clone was counted once. The V call is TRBV7-2, the J call TRBJ2-3; D is undetermined. The CDR3 runs to 13 residues. Germline-derived CDR1 and CDR2 are SGHTA and FQGNSA. V was cut by 3 bases and J by 6 bases, with 10 bases left in between. Written as DNA, the CDR3 is TGTGCCAGCAGCTTCGATCGTACGGATACGCAGTATTTT. It specifies CASSFDRTDTQYF.